This T cell receptor (beta chain) appears in the sequencing data of a study of T-cell reconstitution after alpha-beta-depleted transplantation in children. Library preparation (for TCRbeta) was performed with unique molecular identifiers. One entry per CDR3 protein, called by TCRdb with MiXCR from the PCR reads. This table has fewer than 750,000 distinct CDR3 sequences, over 20% appearing once. The CDR3 length is 13 residues. Trimming cost V 4 bases and J 4 bases, with 8 bases left between them. The sample was PBMCs, taken before TCRalphabeta/CD19-depleted stem cell transplant. The rearrangement links TRBV12-3 or TRBV12-4 to TRBJ2-1; D is uncertain. This TCR derives from a boy younger than two with Wiskott-Aldrich syndrome, due to receive a stem cell transplant. DNA of the CDR3: TGTGCCAGCAGTTCCACAGCGTACAATGAGCAGTTCTTC. This gives the protein CASSSTAYNEQFF.